This TCR beta chain appears in the sequencing data of a study of Ad26.COV2.S vaccination and SARS-CoV-2 variants. Study-wide results and caveats: With respect to non-spike TCR breadth, vaccine and placebo recipients were similar. Substantial breadth was reported for post-vaccination spike-specific CD8+ and CD4+ T cells.

Profiling relied on immunoSEQ multiplex PCR, and the TCRdb table lists in-frame clones only, not all of them. Of about 460,000 clones listed, roughly nine tenths are singletons. Per germline, CDR1 SQVTM and CDR2 ANQGSEA. V was shortened by 3 bases and J by 4 bases, with 13 bases between the two germline ends. The length of the CDR3 is 14 residues. Comments on this clone: Its antigen is unknown.

As to treatment: 19 received Ad26.COV2.S at low or high dose, single or two shots; about 5 received placebo; per-sample allocation not given. The samples date from day 63 after the first vaccine or placebo injection. The sequencing used peripheral blood, collected in a trial of Ad26.COV2.S vaccine versus placebo. This receptor was obtained from a person aged 18-65 years who received the Ad26.COV2.S COVID-19 vaccine or a placebo. This chain links TRBV29-1 with TRBJ2-1; D ambiguous. CDR3 sequence reads: CSVDTLRQYNEQFF. The CDR3 nucleotides are TGCAGCGTTGATACCCTCCGGCAGTACAATGAGCAGTTCTTC.